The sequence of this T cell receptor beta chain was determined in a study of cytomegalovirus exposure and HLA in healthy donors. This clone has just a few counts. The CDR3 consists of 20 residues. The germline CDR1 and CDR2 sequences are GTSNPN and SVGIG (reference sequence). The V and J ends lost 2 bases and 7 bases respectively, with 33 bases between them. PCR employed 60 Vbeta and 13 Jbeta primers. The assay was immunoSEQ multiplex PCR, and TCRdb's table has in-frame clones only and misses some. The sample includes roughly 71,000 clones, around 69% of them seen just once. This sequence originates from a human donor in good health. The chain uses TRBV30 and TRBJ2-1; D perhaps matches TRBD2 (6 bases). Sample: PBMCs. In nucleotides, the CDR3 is TGTGCCTGGAGTTTTGGAGGGGTTAATGGGTTAATAAAGAAAGGGAATGAGCAGTTCTTC. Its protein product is CAWSFGGVNGLIKKGNEQFF.